These 19 T cell receptor beta chains were all obtained from the same sample, sequenced in a study of metastatic and nonmetastatic thyroid tumors (dated by TCRdb to 2018 to 2020). The library relied on PCR. Sequencing used an Illumina HiSeq 4000. The public reads were reprocessed in TCRdb via fastp at Q25 and MiXCR, keeping in-frame beta chains. The sample table contains roughly 30,000 clones; only one count was recorded for roughly a sixth of them. 6.9% of the sample is held by the ten biggest clonotypes. No treatment had been received by any patient before thyroid surgery. The sequenced sample was blood. The source of these receptors is a female donor with papillary thyroid cancer or a benign thyroid nodule (not recorded which). Some clones in this sample may be carry-over from other donors' samples.

This clone was seen at least ten times. The rearrangement joins TRBV24-1 to TRBJ2-2, with D possibly being TRBD1 or TRBD2 (6 bases each). Between the trimmed V and J ends, which lost 9 bases and 1 base, there was a span of 8 bases. The CDR3 covers 13 residues. From germline, CDR1 is KGHDR and CDR2 SFDVKD. The CDR3 DNA reads TGTGCCACCGAGGGGGGGAACACCGGGGAGCTGTTTTTT. Translating it yields CATEGGNTGELFF.

In DNA, the CDR3 is TGTGCCAGCAGCCACCGGGACAGGAGGAGAGTCTACGAGCAGTACTTC. This translates into CASSHRDRRRVYEQYF. V and J are TRBV11-1 and TRBJ2-7; 8 nucleotides match TRBD1. The J segment lost 3 bases and the V segment lost 5 bases, leaving 12 bases of the junction unmatched. In germline, CDR1 is SGHAT, CDR2 FQDESV (reference sequence). The CDR3 has 16 residues.

CDR3: CASSQVFSLNEQFF. The DNA for the CDR3 is TGTGCCAGCAGCCAAGTATTTAGCCTCAATGAGCAGTTCTTC. J is TRBJ2-1 and V is TRBV14; unclear D gene. The CDR3 covers 14 residues. V lost 1 base and J 6 bases, leaving 10 bases between the germline ends. Per germline, CDR1 SGHDN and CDR2 FVKESK. Full variable domain (outside the CDR3, taken from reference TRBV14 and TRBJ2-1): EAGVTQFPSHSVIEKGQTVTLRCDPISGHDNLYWYRRVMGKEIKFLLHFVKESKQDESGMPNNRFLAERTGGTYSTLKVQPAELEDSGVYFCASSQVFSLNEQFFGPGTRLTVL.

On this clone itself: One end of the junction varies from germline; a read error may be responsible. The chain has TRBV28 and TRBJ2-1; D not certain. CDR1 and CDR2 from the germline V gene are MDHEN and SYDVKM. There are 14 residues in the CDR3. The CDR3 sequence is CASSPPAGVDDQFF. CDR3 DNA sequence: TGTGCCAGCAGTCCCCCTGCAGGAGTTGATGATCAGTTCTTC.

This clone was recorded many times. The genes are TRBV4-2 and TRBJ1-3; D uncertain. Trimming removed 0 bases from V and 0 bases from J, with 3 bases in between. Germline V CDR1 and CDR2: LGHNA, YNFKEQ. CDR3 size: 14 residues. CDR3 residues: CASSQEDSGNTIYF. The CDR3 nucleotides read TGTGCCAGCAGCCAAGAGGACTCTGGAAACACCATATATTTT.

At least ten counts were recorded for this clone. The genes are TRBV9 and TRBJ1-3, with 7 bases that match TRBD1. The CDR3 loop spans 17 amino acids. J lost 0 bases, V lost 3 bases, and 9 bases had no gene match. Looked up from germline, CDR1 is SGDLS and CDR2 is YYNGEE. CDR3 in DNA: TGTGCCAGCAGCGCACGACCAGGGGGAGTCTCTGGAAACACCATATATTTT. Translating gives CASSARPGGVSGNTIYF.

The sample holds many counts of this clone. The chain employs TRBV18 and TRBJ1-1, with D unclear. Between the trimmed V and J ends, which lost 4 bases and 0 bases, there was a span of 12 bases. The V gene's germline CDR1 is KGHSH and CDR2 LQKENI. This CDR3 has 15 amino acids. The CDR3 region is CASSLGVGVNTEAFF. The CDR3 bases are TGTGCCAGCTCACTTGGTGTTGGGGTGAACACTGAAGCTTTCTTT.

The table lists this clone with many counts. The rearrangement joins TRBV28 to TRBJ1-4; the match to TRBD1 covers 7 bases. V was pared by 7 bases and J by 7 bases, with 12 bases of the junction left unmatched. Looked up from germline, CDR1 is MDHEN and CDR2 is SYDVKM. The CDR3 consists of 15 residues. DNA of the CDR3: TGTGCCAGCAAACCTGGGACAGTGGGAGGTGAAAAACTGTTTTTT. It translates to CASKPGTVGGEKLFF.

CDR3 in DNA: TGTGCCAGCAGCTTAAATGGGGGGCCGGTCATGAGGGAGACCCAGTACTTC. It specifies CASSLNGGPVMRETQYF. J is TRBJ2-5 and V is TRBV7-2, with D possibly called TRBD1 or TRBD2 (6 bases each). The CDR3 is 17 amino acids. Germline CDR1 and CDR2: SGHTA and FQGNSA. V gave up 2 bases and J gave up 5 bases, with 21 bases separating them. The complete variable domain, with remaining parts taken from reference TRBV7-2 and TRBJ2-5, reads GAGVSQSPSNKVTEKGKDVELRCDPISGHTALYWYRQSLGQGLEFLIYFQGNSAPDKSGLPSDRFSAERTGGSVSTLTIQRTQQEDSAVYLCASSLNGGPVMRETQYFGPGTRLLVL.

This clone was counted ten times or more. The chain combines TRBV18 with TRBJ1-1; D might be TRBD1 (5 bases). This CDR3 spans 14 amino acids. In germline, CDR1 is KGHSH, CDR2 LQKENI. With 2 bases removed from V and 0 bases from J, the gap between germline ends came to 7 bases. Here the CDR3 DNA reads TGTGCCAGCTCACCAGACAGAATGAACACTGAAGCTTTCTTT. As protein: CASSPDRMNTEAFF.

The rearrangement joins TRBV11-3 to TRBJ2-1; 9 nucleotides agree with TRBD2. V lost 2 bases and J lost 8; bases outside the gene matches: 4. The germline gives CDR1 SGHNT, CDR2 YENEEA. CDR3 length equals 14 residues. CDR3 loop: CASSLRLAGYEQFF. CDR3 bases: TGTGCCAGCAGCTTACGCCTAGCGGGATATGAGCAGTTCTTC.

The sample holds many counts of this clone. The DNA of the CDR3 is TGCGCCAGCAGGGGGGTGGCGGGCACAGATACGCAGTATTTT. Translating it yields CASRGVAGTDTQYF. The chain has TRBV5-1 and TRBJ2-3; D is tentatively TRBD1 or TRBD2 (5 bases each). Trimming shortened V by 5 bases and J by 1 base, and 11 bases separated the two germline ends. Looked up from germline, CDR1 is SGHRS and CDR2 is YFSETQ. This CDR3 has 14 residues.

Points on this clone: Given a much more abundant clone one base away, this may be a read error. This sample also contains other DNA sequences that code for the same CDR3. The CDR3 sequence is CASSGGLAGEEQFF. In DNA form, the CDR3 reads TGTGCCAGCAGTGGGGGACTAGCGGGAGAAGAGCAGTTCTTC. This chain connects TRBV5-6 to TRBJ2-1; 14 bases agree with TRBD2. Germline trimming cut 5 bases from V and 10 bases from J; bases unmatched to any gene: 5. The germline gives CDR1 SGHDT, CDR2 YYEEEE. This CDR3 contains 14 residues.

About this clone itself: This may come from a read error, since a much larger clone is one base off. The genes are TRBV9 and TRBJ2-6; D might be TRBD1 (6 bases). V dropped 4 bases and J dropped 0 bases, with 14 bases sitting between them. Germline CDR1 is SGDLS and CDR2 is YYNGEE. This CDR3 spans 17 amino acids. The CDR3 protein is CASSSGTSGSGANVLTF. The CDR3 DNA sequence: TGTGCCAGCAGCTCAGGGACATCAGGCTCTGGGGCCAACGTCCTGACTTTC.

In this sample, this clone turned up many times. The V gene is TRBV30, the J gene TRBJ2-4; a weak D match, TRBD2 (5 bases). Germline loops: CDR1 GTSNPN, CDR2 SVGIG (reference sequence). Trimming stripped 0 bases from V and 15 bases from J, with 18 bases between. This CDR3 has 13 amino acids. CDR3 sequence reads: CAWSVTDRDRRYF. DNA of the CDR3: TGTGCCTGGAGTGTAACGGACCGGGATCGGCGGTACTTC.

This clone was counted ten times or more. The J gene is TRBJ2-7, the V gene TRBV20-1; 8 bases are shared with TRBD1. J gave up 2 bases and V 3 bases, and 6 bases lay outside the gene matches. Germline lookup yields CDR1 DFQATT and CDR2 SNEGSKA (reference sequence). The CDR3 covers 14 residues. The CDR3 bases are TGCAGTGCTAGTGACAGGGGAAGGCCCTACGAGCAGTACTTC. It yields the protein CSASDRGRPYEQYF.

This clone was counted once. The genes are TRBV30 and TRBJ1-4; TRBD1 might be the D (5 bases). In germline, CDR1 is GTSNPN, CDR2 SVGIG (reference sequence). V was trimmed by 3 bases and J by 2 bases, leaving 13 bases between them. This CDR3 comprises 15 residues. CDR3 bases: TGTGCCTGGAGCCCACCTCCAGGGACTAATGAAAAACTGTTTTTT. Residues: CAWSPPPGTNEKLFF. Filled out from reference TRBV30 and TRBJ1-4, the complete variable domain reads SQTIHQWPATLVQPVGSPLSLECTVEGTSNPNLYWYRQAAGRGLQLLFYSVGIGQISSEVPQNLSASRPQDRQFILSSKKLLLSDSGFYLCAWSPPPGTNEKLFFGSGTQLSVL.

This clone was counted many times. The rearrangement uses TRBV24-1 and TRBJ2-7, with 8 bases aligning to TRBD1. The CDR3 totals 16 residues. V lost 9 bases to trimming and J lost 1 base; unmatched junction nucleotides: 13. The germline gives CDR1 KGHDR, CDR2 SFDVKD. In DNA form, the CDR3 reads TGTGCCACCCCCGACTGGGACAGGAGAAATTCCTACGAGCAGTACTTC. Its protein is CATPDWDRRNSYEQYF.

This clone was picked up many times. The chain couples TRBV20-1 to TRBJ1-1, with D possibly matching TRBD1 (5 bases). Trimming cost V 3 bases and J 0 bases, with 11 bases left between them. The CDR3 has 14 amino acids. CDR1 and CDR2 (germline): DFQATT, SNEGSKA (reference sequence). The CDR3 reads CSASLPGLNTEAFF. The CDR3 DNA reads TGCAGTGCTAGCTTACCGGGGCTGAACACTGAAGCTTTCTTT.